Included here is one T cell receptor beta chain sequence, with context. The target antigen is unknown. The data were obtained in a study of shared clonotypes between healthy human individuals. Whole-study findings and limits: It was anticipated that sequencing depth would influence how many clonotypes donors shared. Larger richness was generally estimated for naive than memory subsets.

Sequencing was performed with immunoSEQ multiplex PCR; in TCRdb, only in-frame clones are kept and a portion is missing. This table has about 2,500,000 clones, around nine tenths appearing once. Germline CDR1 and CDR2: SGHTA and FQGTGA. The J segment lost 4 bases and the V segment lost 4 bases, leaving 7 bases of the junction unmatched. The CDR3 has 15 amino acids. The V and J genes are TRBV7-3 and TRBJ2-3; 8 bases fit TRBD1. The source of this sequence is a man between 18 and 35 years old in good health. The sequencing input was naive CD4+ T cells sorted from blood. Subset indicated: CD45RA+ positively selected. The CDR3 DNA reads TGTGCCAGCAGCTCCGGACAGGGTGGGGCAGATACGCAGTATTTT. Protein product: CASSSGQGGADTQYF.